The 17 T cell receptor beta chains presented below share a single source sample, sequenced in a study of T cells in Graves' hyperthyroidism and ophthalmopathy. Amplification yielded TCR beta CDR3 regions, with RNA transcripts as the source. The HTBI primer set served for first-round RT-PCR of the TCR CDR3. From the multiplex PCR reads, TCRdb called clonotypes with MiXCR, one entry per CDR3 protein. The sample has hundreds of thousands of distinct CDR3 sequences, less than 25% seen once. The specimen was blood. The receptors were sampled from a woman in her 70s with Graves' ophthalmopathy.

This clonotype was seen at least ten times. The chain is built from TRBV15 and TRBJ2-5; a weak D match, TRBD1 (6 bases). Looked up from germline, CDR1 is LNHNV and CDR2 is YYDKDF (reference sequence). Deletions cut 0 bases from V and 1 base from J, with 18 bases between. The CDR3 has 18 amino acids. CDR3 residues: CATSRDGSGHTTQETQYF. CDR3 DNA: TGTGCCACCAGCAGAGATGGGTCGGGACACACGACCCAAGAGACCCAGTACTTC. The variable domain in full, completed from reference TRBV15 and TRBJ2-5, reads DAMVIQNPRYQVTQFGKPVTLSCSQTLNHNVMYWYQQKSSQAPKLLFHYYDKDFNNEADTPDNFQSRRPNTSFCFLDIRSPGLGDTAMYLCATSRDGSGHTTQETQYFGPGTRLLVL.

The chain employs TRBV9 and TRBJ2-5; D not certain. This CDR3 spans 14 amino acids. Germline lookup yields CDR1 SGDLS and CDR2 YYNGEE. The ends were cut back, 0 bases at V and 5 bases at J, with 11 bases in the middle. The DNA of the CDR3 is TGTGCCAGCAGCGTAGGGGCAGGAAAGGAGACCCAGTACTTC. Translation gives CASSVGAGKETQYF.

In this sample, this clonotype turned up many times. This rearrangement joins TRBV30 to TRBJ1-4; D remains unclear. The CDR3 loop spans 14 amino acids. Trimming took 0 bases from V and 7 from J, leaving 12 bases between them. Germline loops: CDR1 GTSNPN, CDR2 SVGIG (reference sequence). The CDR3 nucleotides are TGTGCCTGGAGTGTACAGTGGAGTAGTGAAAAACTGTTTTTT. Its protein is CAWSVQWSSEKLFF.

This clonotype was seen only a few times. The gene calls are TRBV6-2 or TRBV6-3 and TRBJ2-1; no firm D call. The germline V gene has CDR1 MNHEY and CDR2 SVGEGT. The CDR3 is made up of 11 amino acids. With 5 bases removed from V and 5 bases from J, the gap between germline ends came to 4 bases. CDR3 DNA sequence: TGTGCCAGCAGTGACAACAATGAGCAGTTCTTC. It encodes CASSDNNEQFF.

This sequence joins TRBV29-1 and TRBJ2-1; the match to TRBD2 covers 7 bases. V trimming: 4 bases; J trimming: 6 bases; junction bases outside the gene matches: 3. Germline V gene lookup returns CDR1 SQVTM and CDR2 ANQGSEA. The CDR3 is made up of 12 amino acids. In DNA, the CDR3 is TGCAGCGTTGGGGGGGGTACCAATGAGCAGTTCTTC. Its translation is CSVGGGTNEQFF.

The table lists this clonotype with many counts. This chain connects TRBV27 to TRBJ1-1; tentative D call: TRBD1 (6 bases). V shed 6 bases and J shed 3 bases, with 14 bases lying between them. The CDR3 is made up of 14 amino acids. Germline lookup yields CDR1 MNHEY and CDR2 SMNVEV (reference sequence). The CDR3 DNA reads as TGTGCCAGCAGACAACAGGGTCTGTACACTGAAGCTTTCTTT. Residues: CASRQQGLYTEAFF.

This chain joins TRBV7-3 and TRBJ1-1; D is unresolved. This CDR3 has 14 residues. CDR1 is SGHTA and CDR2 is FQGTGA in the germline V gene. Trimming left V 3 bases short and J 1 base short, with 9 bases between. The CDR3: CASSLYAKNTEAFF. In DNA form, the CDR3 reads TGTGCCAGCAGCTTGTATGCGAAGAACACTGAAGCTTTCTTT.

This chain links TRBV3-2 with TRBJ1-1. TRBV3-2 is a pseudogene. The CDR3 spans 17 residues. The chain's CDR3 is CASSPQQLPRMNTEAFF. CDR3 nucleotide sequence: TGTGCCAGCAGCCCCCAACAACTACCTCGAATGAACACTGAAGCTTTCTTT.

The chain combines TRBV30 with TRBJ1-5, with a weak D call TRBD1 (6 bases). Trimming took 2 bases from V and 7 from J, leaving 21 bases between them. The CDR3 loop spans 16 amino acids. Germline-derived CDR1 and CDR2 are GTSNPN and SVGIG (reference sequence). Here the CDR3 DNA reads TGTGCCTGGAGTTGGCGGGGGGCAGTCGGCCGGCAGCCCCAGCATTTT. This codes for CAWSWRGAVGRQPQHF. Full variable domain (rest looked up from reference TRBV30 and TRBJ1-5): SQTIHQWPATLVQPVGSPLSLECTVEGTSNPNLYWYRQAAGRGLQLLFYSVGIGQISSEVPQNLSASRPQDRQFILSSKKLLLSDSGFYLCAWSWRGAVGRQPQHFGDGTRLSIL.

This clonotype was seen only a few times. V and J are TRBV28 and TRBJ2-6; 10 bases agree with TRBD1. J lost 2 bases, V lost 2 bases, and 9 bases had no gene match. The CDR3 spans 19 residues. Germline CDR1 MDHEN, CDR2 SYDVKM. The CDR3 region is CASSLSPGTGVPGANVLTF. CDR3 nucleotide sequence: TGTGCCAGCAGTTTAAGCCCCGGGACAGGGGTACCTGGGGCCAACGTCCTGACTTTC.

The J gene is TRBJ1-4, the V gene TRBV7-9; tentatively, D is TRBD1 (6 bases). The CDR3 loop spans 14 amino acids. Germline CDR1 is SEHNR and CDR2 is FQNEAQ (reference sequence). Trimming left V 0 bases short and J 8 bases short, with 10 bases between. The CDR3, as DNA: TGTGCCAGCAGCTTAGCCAGGGGAGGCGAAAAACTGTTTTTT. It translates to CASSLARGGEKLFF.

This clonotype appeared many times. V gene TRBV5-5 combines with J gene TRBJ2-1; weak D call: TRBD2 (5 bases). Trimming took off 5 bases at V and 9 bases at J, with 15 bases between the two ends. The germline V gene encodes CDR1 SGHKS and CDR2 YYEKEE (reference sequence). The CDR3 has 13 residues. The CDR3 sequence is CASRLDSLGEQFF. The CDR3 DNA reads TGTGCCAGCAGACTGGACTCCCTGGGTGAGCAGTTCTTC.

The CDR3 is CASSPDKVSYEQYF. CDR3 in DNA: TGCGCCAGCAGCCCGGACAAGGTGAGCTACGAGCAGTACTTC. This chain connects TRBV5-1 to TRBJ2-7, with D perhaps matching TRBD1 (5 bases). This CDR3 comprises 14 residues. The V end lost 4 bases, the J end lost 3 bases, and 14 bases lay between the germline ends. CDR1 and CDR2 (germline): SGHRS, YFSETQ. The full variable domain, with the rest looked up from reference TRBV5-1 and TRBJ2-7, is KAGVTQTPRYLIKTRGQQVTLSCSPISGHRSVSWYQQTPGQGLQFLFEYFSETQRNKGNFPGRFSGRQFSNSRSEMNVSTLELGDSALYLCASSPDKVSYEQYFGPGTRLTVT.

This clonotype has ten or more counts. The V call is TRBV11-2, the J call TRBJ1-2, with D possibly TRBD1 on 5 matching bases. Per the germline V gene, CDR1 is SGHAT and CDR2 is FQNNGV. CDR3 length equals 14 residues. Trimming cost V 5 bases and J 4 bases, with 14 bases left between them. The CDR3 sequence: CASSPGRDAYGYTF. Written as DNA, the CDR3 is TGTGCCAGCAGCCCAGGGCGGGACGCCTATGGCTACACCTTC.

The chain carries TRBV20-1 and TRBJ2-3, with D uncertain. Germline V gene data show CDR1 as DFQATT and CDR2 as SNEGSKA (reference sequence). CDR3 size: 11 residues. The germline V and J ends were trimmed by 5 bases and 5 bases, with 8 bases remaining between them. The CDR3 bases are TGCAGTGCTTTCAAGGGAGATACGCAGTATTTT. Its protein is CSAFKGDTQYF.

The chain uses TRBV19 and TRBJ2-1, with D perhaps matching TRBD1 (5 bases). The CDR3 consists of 15 residues. Germline V gene sequence: CDR1 LNHDA, CDR2 SQIVND (reference sequence). V lost 5 bases, J lost 6 bases, and 17 bases lay in between. CDR3 sequence reads: CASSSWGRRGNEQFF. The CDR3 region has the DNA TGTGCCAGTAGTTCCTGGGGAAGAAGGGGCAATGAGCAGTTCTTC. Combining the CDR3 with reference TRBV19 and TRBJ2-1 gives the whole variable domain DGGITQSPKYLFRKEGQNVTLSCEQNLNHDAMYWYRQDPGQGLRLIYYSQIVNDFQKGDIAEGYSVSREKKESFPLTVTSAQKNPTAFYLCASSSWGRRGNEQFFGPGTRLTVL.

This clonotype showed up many times. V gene TRBV7-3 combines with J gene TRBJ2-3; 10 nucleotides align to TRBD2. Looked up from germline, CDR1 is SGHTA and CDR2 is FQGTGA. The CDR3 is made up of 15 amino acids. Losses at the gene ends were 5 bases for V and 7 bases for J; bases not matched to a gene: 9. CDR3: CASSRLAGARNTQYF. The CDR3 nucleotides are TGTGCCAGCAGCCGCCTAGCGGGAGCTCGGAATACGCAGTATTTT.